Presented here are 26 T cell receptor beta chains from one specimen sequenced in a study of OX40 agonist ivuxolimab in advanced cancers. Only in-frame clones appear in the TCRdb table, and some are missing; sequencing was by immunoSEQ multiplex PCR. Of some 74,000 clones in the sample, over 75% are singletons; the top ten hold more than 0.45%. Sequencing was performed on CD4+ or CD8+ T cells sorted from blood, taken in a trial of the OX40 agonist ivuxolimab. These receptor sequences come from an adult with an advanced solid tumor such as melanoma, head and neck, liver or kidney cancer.

The chain is built from TRBV7-8 and TRBJ2-5, with TRBD2 matching 7 bases. The junction had 15 bases not matched to a gene; V was cut back by 1 base and J by 4 bases. The CDR3 is 18 residues long. Germline CDR1 and CDR2: SGHVS and FQNEAQ. The CDR3 loop is CASSLVGSRGRFLETQYF. DNA for the CDR3: TGTGCCAGCAGCTTAGTGGGGAGTCGCGGGAGATTTTTAGAGACCCAGTACTTC.

This clone was seen once. The rearrangement links TRBV2 to TRBJ2-7; tentative D call: TRBD2 (6 bases). There are 13 residues in the CDR3. CDR1 is SNHLY, CDR2 FYNNEI, per germline. V was clipped by 11 bases and J by 0 bases, with 14 bases between them. The CDR3 DNA reads as TGTGCCGGAGGAGGGGTCGGCTCCTACGAGCAGTACTTC. Translating gives CAGGGVGSYEQYF.

The sample holds a few counts of this clone. The chain couples TRBV19 to TRBJ1-1, with D unresolved. The CDR3 length is 14 residues. CDR1 and CDR2 (germline): LNHDA, SQIVND (reference sequence). Between the trimmed V and J ends, which lost 7 bases and 0 bases, there was a span of 12 bases. In DNA, the CDR3 is TGTGCCAGTATCGGAGGGTACATGAACACTGAAGCTTTCTTT. Its translation: CASIGGYMNTEAFF.

The chain couples TRBV5-4 to TRBJ1-2; no clear D gene. CDR3 length equals 14 residues. Germline CDR1 SGHNT, CDR2 YYREEE (reference sequence). Trimming stripped 4 bases from V and 5 bases from J, with 15 bases between. DNA for the CDR3: TGTGCCAGCAGCCCCGGCACGGTTACGTATGGCTACACCTTC. As protein: CASSPGTVTYGYTF.

The chain links TRBV5-1 to TRBJ1-5; no firm D call. The V gene's germline CDR1 is SGHRS and CDR2 YFSETQ. The CDR3 totals 14 residues. Trimming took 0 bases from V and 2 from J, leaving 6 bases between them. The CDR3 DNA is TGCGCCAGCAGCTTGGGGTCAGGCAATCAGCCCCAGCATTTT. The encoded protein is CASSLGSGNQPQHF.

The chain couples TRBV7-9 to TRBJ1-1, with D unresolved. Germline lookup yields CDR1 SEHNR and CDR2 FQNEAQ (reference sequence). Trimming left V 5 bases short and J 8 bases short, with 15 bases between. The CDR3 has 13 residues. The CDR3 loop is CASSGPGGLEAFF. DNA of the CDR3: TGTGCCAGCAGCGGGCCCGGAGGGTTAGAAGCTTTCTTT.

The chain recombines TRBV28 with TRBJ2-5; TRBD2 matches 8 bases. The assigned J gene may be wrong: the sequence end matches TRBJ2-7 better. The germline CDR1 and CDR2 sequences are MDHEN and SYDVKM. The CDR3 extends over 13 amino acids. CDR3 in DNA: TGTGCCAGCAGTTACGGGGGGGTCTACGAGCAGTACTTC. Protein product: CASSYGGVYEQYF.

The CDR3 region has the DNA TGTGCCAGCAGCCGAGAAGTCGGACTAGCGGGGTGGGAGCAGTACTTC. Protein product: CASSREVGLAGWEQYF. The rearrangement links TRBV11-2 to TRBJ2-7; 12 bases match TRBD2. Trimming removed 5 bases from V and 7 bases from J; junction bases left unmatched: 12. The CDR3 extends over 16 amino acids. CDR1 SGHAT and CDR2 FQNNGV come from the germline V gene.

For the CDR3, the DNA is TGTGCCAGCAGTGAAGGCGGGACGGGGAATGAAAAACTGTTTTTT. It yields the protein CASSEGGTGNEKLFF. The chain couples TRBV2 to TRBJ1-4, with a tentative D call TRBD1 (5 bases). Trimming removed 1 base from V and 5 bases from J, with 11 bases in between. The CDR3 is made up of 15 amino acids. Germline assignment: CDR1 SNHLY and CDR2 FYNNEI.

A single count supports this clone. The J gene is TRBJ2-3, the V gene TRBV27; 9 positions agree with TRBD2. From germline, CDR1 is MNHEY and CDR2 SMNVEV (reference sequence). Unmatched junction bases numbered 13, after V lost 2 bases and J lost 4 bases. The CDR3 runs to 18 residues. As DNA, the CDR3 is TGTGCCAGCAGTTTAAGGGTCCGGCTAGCGGGAAAGTCAGATACGCAGTATTTT. Amino acid sequence: CASSLRVRLAGKSDTQYF.

This chain joins TRBV6-6 and TRBJ2-1; 7 bases match TRBD2. Germline loops: CDR1 MNHNY, CDR2 SVGAGI (reference sequence). The CDR3 is 15 amino acids. The junction had 14 bases not matched to a gene; V was cut back by 5 bases and J by 10 bases. Written as DNA, the CDR3 is TGTGCCAGCAGTCCGCCGACTAGCTCAAGCGGGGAGCAGTTCTTC. This translates into CASSPPTSSSGEQFF.

CDR3 in DNA: TGCGCCAGCAGCCCTTACAATGAGCAGTTCTTC. Amino acid sequence: CASSPYNEQFF. This chain joins TRBV4-1 and TRBJ2-1, with unresolved D. The CDR3 consists of 11 residues. Trimming took off 4 bases at V and 4 bases at J, with 2 bases between the two ends. Germline CDR1 and CDR2: MGHRA and YSYEKL.

The J gene is TRBJ2-7, the V gene TRBV7-2; D unresolved. Germline V lookup: CDR1 SGHTA, CDR2 FQGNSA. The V end lost 5 bases, the J end lost 6 bases, and 8 bases lay between the germline ends. This CDR3 contains 11 residues. The CDR3 here is CASSLEVEQYF. CDR3 in DNA: TGTGCCAGCAGCCTAGAAGTCGAGCAGTACTTC.

The CDR3 sequence is CASSLGSSDEQYF. As DNA, the CDR3 is TGTGCCAGCAGCTTAGGGTCGTCTGACGAGCAGTACTTC. This sequence joins TRBV11-3 and TRBJ2-7; D remains unclear. The CDR3 runs to 13 residues. Germline V gives CDR1 SGHNT, CDR2 YENEEA. V was cut by 1 base and J by 5 bases, with 9 bases left in between. Filled out from reference TRBV11-3 and TRBJ2-7, the complete variable domain reads EAGVVQSPRYKIIEKKQPVAFWCNPISGHNTLYWYLQNLGQGPELLIRYENEEAVDDSQLPKDRFSAERLKGVDSTLKIQPAELGDSAVYLCASSLGSSDEQYFGPGTRLTVT.

This chain links TRBV27 with TRBJ2-2; TRBD2 agrees at 14 bases. This CDR3 region has 17 residues. V was pared by 5 bases and J by 5 bases, with 7 bases of the junction left unmatched. Looked up from germline, CDR1 is MNHEY and CDR2 is SMNVEV (reference sequence). The CDR3 reads CASSPRTSGRLTGELFF. The CDR3 DNA reads as TGTGCCAGCAGTCCCCGGACTAGCGGGAGGCTTACCGGGGAGCTGTTTTTT.

The V call is TRBV29-1, the J call TRBJ2-7; TRBD1 aligns across 8 bases. V lost 7 bases and J lost 5; bases outside the gene matches: 13. The CDR3 is 14 amino acids. Germline V gene lookup returns CDR1 SQVTM and CDR2 ANQGSEA. The CDR3 spells CSAGRTGKTDEQYF. The CDR3 bases are TGCAGCGCGGGACGGACAGGGAAAACCGACGAGCAGTACTTC.

This chain joins TRBV6-6 and TRBJ1-3; TRBD1 agrees at 9 bases. Unmatched junction bases numbered 9, after V lost 6 bases and J lost 6 bases. There are 15 residues in the CDR3. Germline V lookup: CDR1 MNHNY, CDR2 SVGAGI (reference sequence). DNA for the CDR3: TGTGCCAGCAGATCGGGACAGGGAGATTCAAACACCATATATTTT. This encodes CASRSGQGDSNTIYF.

V is TRBV27 and J is TRBJ2-1; 12 nucleotides agree with TRBD2. CDR1 and CDR2 from the germline V gene are MNHEY and SMNVEV (reference sequence). This CDR3 contains 14 residues. The ends lost 4 bases at V and 7 bases at J; junction bases unmatched: 2. CDR3 DNA sequence: TGTGCCAGCAGTTCACTAGCGGGAGGAAATGAGCAGTTCTTC. Amino acids: CASSSLAGGNEQFF.

The V and J genes are TRBV11-1 and TRBJ2-3; the D gene is possibly TRBD2 (5 bases). V was shortened by 1 base and J by 1 base, with 6 bases between the two germline ends. Per the germline V gene, CDR1 is SGHAT and CDR2 is FQDESV (reference sequence). The CDR3 consists of 14 residues. The CDR3 DNA reads TGTGCCAGCAGCTTAGGCGGGCGCACAGATACGCAGTATTTT. Translating gives CASSLGGRTDTQYF.

This clone appeared a few times. The rearrangement uses TRBV29-1 and TRBJ2-1; D possibly uses TRBD1 or TRBD2 (5 bases each). Germline V lookup: CDR1 SQVTM, CDR2 ANQGSEA. Trimming took off 6 bases at V and 10 bases at J, with 10 bases between the two ends. This CDR3 is 10 amino acids long. The CDR3, as DNA: TGCAGCGTAGGGACGGAAGAGCAGTTCTTC. Amino acid sequence: CSVGTEEQFF.

This rearrangement joins TRBV11-2 to TRBJ1-4; D may be TRBD1 (6 bases). Trimming cost V 5 bases and J 8 bases, with 15 bases left between them. Germline V gives CDR1 SGHAT, CDR2 FQNNGV. The CDR3 spans 14 residues. The CDR3 DNA is TGTGCCAGCAGCCCGGACAGACAGAGGGAAAAACTGTTTTTT. Translating it yields CASSPDRQREKLFF.

This chain connects TRBV6-4 to TRBJ2-7; D tentatively fits TRBD1 or TRBD2 (5 bases each). The CDR3 consists of 15 residues. Trimming removed 2 bases from V and 0 bases from J, with 11 bases in between. In germline, CDR1 is MRHNA, CDR2 SNTAGT. This CDR3 reads CASSDRRDDSYEQYF. The CDR3 DNA reads as TGTGCCAGCAGTGACCGCAGGGACGACTCCTACGAGCAGTACTTC.

J is TRBJ2-1 and V is TRBV10-3; TRBD2 is a possible D gene (5 bases). The CDR3 length is 15 residues. Deletions cut 3 bases from V and 2 bases from J, with 11 bases between. Looked up from germline, CDR1 is ENHRY and CDR2 is SYGVKD. The CDR3 bases are TGTGCCATCAGTGAACGGGATTACCCCTACAATGAGCAGTTCTTC. Translating gives CAISERDYPYNEQFF.

CDR3 DNA sequence: TGTGCCAGTACCTTGGACAGGGGGCCCAGAGGCTACACCTTC. Its protein is CASTLDRGPRGYTF. V usage is TRBV19 and J usage is TRBJ1-2; the match to TRBD1 covers 11 bases. The trim removed 7 bases at V and 8 bases at J, leaving 9 bases unmatched. There are 14 residues in the CDR3. Germline CDR1 reads LNHDA; CDR2 reads SQIVND (reference sequence).

V and J are TRBV28 and TRBJ1-2; 9 bases match TRBD1. The CDR3 runs 15 residues. The J segment lost 3 bases and the V segment lost 2 bases, leaving 4 bases of the junction unmatched. Germline-derived CDR1 and CDR2 are MDHEN and SYDVKM. CDR3 sequence (DNA): TGTGCCAGCAGTTTAAGGGACAGGGTAGACTATGGCTACACCTTC. Encoded protein: CASSLRDRVDYGYTF.

This chain connects TRBV6-6 to TRBJ1-1, with unresolved D. CDR3 length: 12 amino acids. Germline CDR1 is MNHNY and CDR2 is SVGAGI (reference sequence). Deletions cut 1 base from V and 6 bases from J, with 6 bases between. In DNA form, the CDR3 reads TGTGCCAGCAGTTACTTCTCCCCTGAAGCTTTCTTT. This encodes CASSYFSPEAFF.